This entry describes one TCR beta chain. Its recognized antigen is unknown. Qualities for individual bases were not recorded, and no much larger clone is one base off. This sample is part of a study of cytomegalovirus exposure and HLA in healthy donors (dated by TCRdb to 2016 to 2017). Background on the whole study: According to a later analysis, one platform produced both the 120 validation repertoires and the 720 or so repertoires of the first cohort. The study aimed to test whether cataloging public T cell receptors could reveal signatures of past pathogen exposure. Along with the 666-subject first cohort, a separate validation cohort of over a hundred different subjects was used. To predict cytomegalovirus infection status, the study brought together high-throughput TCR immunosequencing, statistical association of individual TCRs with disease status, and machine learning.

Findings and caveats that apply to the study as a whole: Most TCR sequences were seen in very few donors, while some public TCRs were found in many individuals. In vitro tests confirmed that three of the cytomegalovirus-associated TCR beta chains recognize cytomegalovirus antigens. A later analysis lacked HLA typing for the validation cohort, so it scored co-occurrence in that cohort across all 120 repertoires. The authors suggested that the approach could potentially be generalized to other disease states and immunological phenotypes. Subsequent analysis determined that TCRs grouped into clusters in the first cohort also showed a tendency toward co-occurrence across the approximately 110 validation repertoires, and approximately 93% of cluster scores exceeded 0. The study listed 150 to 200 TCR beta chains as associated with cytomegalovirus. The classifier was reported to diagnose cytomegalovirus status with high specificity and sensitivity in both the original cohort and the validation cohort.

The donors belonged to the validation cohort of around 110 subjects, which was separate from the 666-subject first cohort. Library construction relied on the immunoSEQ multiplex PCR assay. Regarding the original processing steps: A statistical classification framework was built to diagnose cytomegalovirus status from the catalog of TCR beta chain sequences. The table was pulled from immuneACCESS by TCRdb, which kept in-frame rearrangements only. Such tables lose some clones; where checked, under half of the loss comes from unresolved V genes, and the rest has no known cause. D and trimming were read from the DNA, whereas the V and J calls and clone size are those reported in that table. This sample has 200,000 or so clones in its table, and around 78% of those were observed once. The top ten clonotypes cover around 5.4% of the sample. The CDR3 holds 13 amino acids from the cysteine to the phenylalanine. The only DNA kept is the CDR3, 39 bases in frame from the first base. As encoded in the germline V gene (reference sequence), CDR1 is MNHNY while CDR2 is SVGAGI. V and J are truncated by 4 bases and 1 base respectively, leaving an intervening sequence of 7 bases.

The rearranged segments are TRBV6-6 and TRBJ1-1; the D segment cannot be called with confidence. This TCR was sampled from a woman aged 18-30 years in good health and CMV-seronegative. The source material was PBMCs. The CDR3 protein is CASSFSGNTEAFF. In nucleotide form, the sequence is TGTGCCAGCAGTTTTTCCGGGAACACTGAAGCTTTCTTT.